These T cell receptor beta chains were read from a single sample in a study of blood T cells in healthy people across ages. TCRdb redid the calling of the 5' RACE reads with MiXCR, one entry per CDR3 protein. Of roughly 930,000 distinct CDR3 sequences listed, approximately 49% were seen once; the top ten hold about an eighth. The material sequenced was blood. Receptors originate from a man in his thirties or forties in good health. Both conserved end residues are trimmed from each CDR3.

>TRBV3-1|TRBJ2-5
ASSQEEVYYNEQY
>TRBV6-1|TRBJ2-3
ASSPLRLAGGPGTQY
>TRBV6-5|TRBJ2-3
AAGASTDTQY
>TRBV19|TRBJ2-3
ASKGDTQY
>TRBV6-5|TRBJ1-2
ASRSLKNYGYT
>TRBV12-3/TRBV12-4|TRBJ2-5
ASRNRVGNEQY
>TRBV3-1|TRBJ1-5
ASSQVLGSNQPQH
>TRBV5-4|TRBJ2-7
ASSGADGLLYEQY
>TRBV6-2/TRBV6-3|TRBJ2-1
ASSSGLAGGPTYNEQF
>TRBV27|TRBJ1-4
ASSTTAGLATNEKLF
>TRBV7-2|TRBJ1-4
ASSLGQVRNEKLF
>TRBV7-2|TRBJ2-3
ASSMSSGGWDTQY
>TRBV7-2|TRBJ2-7
ASSVPSGEYEQY
>TRBV9|TRBJ2-3
ASSVASALDTQY
>TRBV4-3|TRBJ2-1
ASSQGLAGTYNEQF
>TRBV11-3|TRBJ2-5
ASRTRTGRQETQY
>TRBV28|TRBJ2-1
ASSLRQTNEQF
>TRBV5-1|.
ASTAGVEQY
>TRBV27|TRBJ1-1
ASLQRGNTEAF
>TRBV27|TRBJ2-2
ASRTGQAPSGELF
>TRBV27|TRBJ1-5
ASSLSSAGGSQPQH
>TRBV4-1|TRBJ2-3
ASSRIQVSTDTQY
>TRBV10-3|TRBJ1-2
AISVGTMVDT
>TRBV6-5|TRBJ1-2
ASSYSPRGDYGYT
>TRBV29-1|TRBJ2-7
SVEGPSYEQY
>TRBV3-1|TRBJ2-3
ASSQDDIDVLTDSTDTQY
>TRBV5-1|TRBJ2-1
ASSLSDNEQF
>TRBV4-2|TRBJ1-6
ASSQDGGGDSPLH